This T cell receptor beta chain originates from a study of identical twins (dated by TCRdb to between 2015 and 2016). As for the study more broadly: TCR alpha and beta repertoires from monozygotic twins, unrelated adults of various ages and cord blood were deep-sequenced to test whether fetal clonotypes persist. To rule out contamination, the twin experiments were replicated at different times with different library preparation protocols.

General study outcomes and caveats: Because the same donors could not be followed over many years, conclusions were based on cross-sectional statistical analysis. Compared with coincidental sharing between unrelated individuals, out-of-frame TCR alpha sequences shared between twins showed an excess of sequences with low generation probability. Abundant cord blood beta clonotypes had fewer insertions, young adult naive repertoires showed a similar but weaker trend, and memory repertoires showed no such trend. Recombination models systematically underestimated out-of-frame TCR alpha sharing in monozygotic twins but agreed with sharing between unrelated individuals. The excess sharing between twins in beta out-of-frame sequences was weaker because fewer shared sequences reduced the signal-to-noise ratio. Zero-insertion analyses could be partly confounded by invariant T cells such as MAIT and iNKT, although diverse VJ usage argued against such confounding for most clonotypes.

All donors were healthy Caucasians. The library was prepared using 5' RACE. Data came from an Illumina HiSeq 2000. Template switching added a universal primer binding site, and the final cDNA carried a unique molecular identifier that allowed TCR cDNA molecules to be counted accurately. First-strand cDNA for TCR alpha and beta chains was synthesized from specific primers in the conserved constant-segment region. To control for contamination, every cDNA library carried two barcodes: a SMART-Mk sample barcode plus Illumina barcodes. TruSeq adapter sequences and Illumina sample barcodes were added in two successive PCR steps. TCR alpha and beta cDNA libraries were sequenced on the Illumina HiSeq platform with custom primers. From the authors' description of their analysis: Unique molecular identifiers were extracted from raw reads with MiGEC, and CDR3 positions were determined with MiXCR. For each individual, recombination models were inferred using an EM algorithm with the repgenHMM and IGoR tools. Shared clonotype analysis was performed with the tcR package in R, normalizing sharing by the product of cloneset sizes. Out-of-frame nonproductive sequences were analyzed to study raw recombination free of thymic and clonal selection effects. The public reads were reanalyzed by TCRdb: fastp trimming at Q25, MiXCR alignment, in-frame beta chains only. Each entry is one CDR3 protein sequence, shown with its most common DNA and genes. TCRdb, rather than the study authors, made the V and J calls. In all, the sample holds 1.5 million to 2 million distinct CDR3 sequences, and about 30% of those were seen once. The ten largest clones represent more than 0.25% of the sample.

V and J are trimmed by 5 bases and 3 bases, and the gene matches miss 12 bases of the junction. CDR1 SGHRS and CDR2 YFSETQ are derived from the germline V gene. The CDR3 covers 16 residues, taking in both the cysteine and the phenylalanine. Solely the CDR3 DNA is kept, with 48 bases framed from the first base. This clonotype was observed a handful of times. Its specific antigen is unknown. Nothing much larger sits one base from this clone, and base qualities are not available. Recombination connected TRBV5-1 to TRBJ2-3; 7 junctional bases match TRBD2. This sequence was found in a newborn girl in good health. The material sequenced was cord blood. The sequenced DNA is TGCGCCAGCAGGGGGGTTGGGACTACAACTACAGATACGCAGTATTTT. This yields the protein CASRGVGTTTTDTQYF.